These T cell receptor beta chains were read from a single sample in a study of T-cell memory formation after mild COVID-19. TCRdb processed the 5' RACE reads anew with MiXCR; each CDR3 protein has one entry. This table has about 210,000 distinct CDR3 sequences, under 30% appearing once. The sample was PBMCs or a T cell subset sorted from them (not recorded which). These receptors all stem from an adult woman who had mild COVID-19 (a few samples of this study predate the infection). Cell type and time point are not known. The conserved cysteine and the conserved F or W are not part of the CDR3 here.

v_gene	CDR3aa
TRBV6-5	ASSYGGENSYEQY
TRBV7-6	ASTLSAGGRNEQY
TRBV3-1	ASSRQVTSGNTIY
TRBV7-2	ASSLVVDRAYGYT
TRBV9	ASSVADRHPNEQF
TRBV6-6	ASSYSDRGLIPEQY
TRBV7-6	ASSTGQGVGELF
TRBV30	AWGWSTEAF
TRBV20-1	SARSRLSYEQY
TRBV7-9	ASSPTGGIWDGYT
TRBV12-3/TRBV12-4	ASRFSPAGTDTQY
TRBV3-1	ASSQVAAPGGELF
TRBV7-6	ASSSYPLTTSGDYEQF
TRBV19	ASTGNGIPDTQY
TRBV20-1	SARLSTDTQY
TRBV4-3	ASSQAQGAGEQY
TRBV29-1	SALNVGLYEQY
TRBV5-1	ASSTGWGNTEAF
TRBV19	ASIPGQGLRTAGELF
TRBV20-1	SATRQGLNTEAF
TRBV7-9	ASSSQGGQGWQF
TRBV6-5	ASSYSSGNMGTEAF
TRBV7-2	ASSLTSGAGGQY
TRBV7-2	ASTTGIMGTEAF
TRBV7-9	ASSLVVGTNEKLF
TRBV3-1	ASSHLRKSSYEQY
TRBV18	ASSPRQGVVLNTEAF
TRBV7-9	ASSPERSSDNEQF
TRBV24-1	ATTSGYGELF
TRBV19	ASSISTAQRGPQH
TRBV20-1	SASRTTNTGELF
TRBV7-9	ASSLDPNTEAF
TRBV20-1	SATTSGRMNTEAF
TRBV5-1	ASSLGRPGSAEAF
TRBV7-8	ARKDREGS
TRBV7-9	ASSHRDRGRPYEQF
TRBV30	AWSLRRQGGSSNYGYT
TRBV7-8	ASSLARAGGINEQF
TRBV7-8	ASSLARGETQY
TRBV7-9	ASSPNGGLESYEQY
TRBV29-1	SVEPLAGAKQF
TRBV12-3/TRBV12-4	ASSPGGAGELF
TRBV28	ASSSQGGANVLT
TRBV20-1	SARGLAGAYEQF